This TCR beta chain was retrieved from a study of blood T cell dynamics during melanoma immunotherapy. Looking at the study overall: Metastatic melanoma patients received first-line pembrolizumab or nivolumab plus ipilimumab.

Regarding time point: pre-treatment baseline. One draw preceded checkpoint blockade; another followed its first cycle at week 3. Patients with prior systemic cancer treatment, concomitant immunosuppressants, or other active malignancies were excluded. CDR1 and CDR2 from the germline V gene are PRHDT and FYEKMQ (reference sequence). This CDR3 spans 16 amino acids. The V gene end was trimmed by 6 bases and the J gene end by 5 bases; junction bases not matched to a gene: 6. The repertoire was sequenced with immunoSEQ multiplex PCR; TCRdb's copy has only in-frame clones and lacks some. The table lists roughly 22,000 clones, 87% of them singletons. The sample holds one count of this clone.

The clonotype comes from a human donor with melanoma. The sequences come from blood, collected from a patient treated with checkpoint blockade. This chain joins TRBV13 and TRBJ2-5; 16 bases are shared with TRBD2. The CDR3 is CASSIGTSGRAETQYF. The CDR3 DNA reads TGTGCCAGCAGTATTGGGACTAGCGGGAGGGCTGAGACCCAGTACTTC.